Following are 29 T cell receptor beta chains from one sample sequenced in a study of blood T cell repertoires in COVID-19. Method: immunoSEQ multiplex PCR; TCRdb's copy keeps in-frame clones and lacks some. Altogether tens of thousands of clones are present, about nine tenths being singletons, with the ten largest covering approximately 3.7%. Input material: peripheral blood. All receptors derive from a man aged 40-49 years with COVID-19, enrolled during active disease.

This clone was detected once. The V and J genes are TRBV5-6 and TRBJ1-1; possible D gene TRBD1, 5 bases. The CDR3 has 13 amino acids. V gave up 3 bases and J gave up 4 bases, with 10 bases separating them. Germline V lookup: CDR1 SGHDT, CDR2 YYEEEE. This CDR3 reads CASSSRVGTEAFF. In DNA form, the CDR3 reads TGTGCCAGCAGCTCCAGGGTCGGCACTGAAGCTTTCTTT.

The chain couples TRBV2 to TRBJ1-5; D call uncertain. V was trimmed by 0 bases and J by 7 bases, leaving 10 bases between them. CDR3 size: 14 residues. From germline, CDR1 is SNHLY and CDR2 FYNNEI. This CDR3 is CASSEALRRQPQHF. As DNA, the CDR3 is TGTGCCAGCAGTGAAGCGCTTCGGAGACAGCCCCAGCATTTT. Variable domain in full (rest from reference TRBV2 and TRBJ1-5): EPEVTQTPSHQVTQMGQEVILRCVPISNHLYFYWYRQILGQKVEFLVSFYNNEISEKSEIFDDQFSVERPDGSNFTLKIRSTKLEDSAMYFCASSEALRRQPQHFGDGTRLSIL.

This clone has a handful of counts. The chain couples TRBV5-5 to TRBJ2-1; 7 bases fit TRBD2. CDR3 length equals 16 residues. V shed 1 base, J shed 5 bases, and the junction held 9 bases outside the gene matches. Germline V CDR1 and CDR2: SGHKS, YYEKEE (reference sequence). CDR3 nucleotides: TGTGCCAGCAGCTTGTTAGGGACTACCAAAAACAATGAGCAGTTCTTC. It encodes CASSLLGTTKNNEQFF.

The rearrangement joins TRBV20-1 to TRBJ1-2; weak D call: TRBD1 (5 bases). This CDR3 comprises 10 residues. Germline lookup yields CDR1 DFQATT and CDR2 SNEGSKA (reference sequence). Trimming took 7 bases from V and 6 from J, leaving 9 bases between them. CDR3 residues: CSVGVDGYTF. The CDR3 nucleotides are TGCAGTGTAGGGGTCGATGGCTACACCTTC.

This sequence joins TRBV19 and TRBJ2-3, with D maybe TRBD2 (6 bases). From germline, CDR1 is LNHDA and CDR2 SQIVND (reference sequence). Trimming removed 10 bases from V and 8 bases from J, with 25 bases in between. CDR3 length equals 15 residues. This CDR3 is CATSRGGSTPGTQYF. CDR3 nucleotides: TGTGCCACTTCTAGGGGAGGTTCTACTCCTGGTACGCAGTATTTT.

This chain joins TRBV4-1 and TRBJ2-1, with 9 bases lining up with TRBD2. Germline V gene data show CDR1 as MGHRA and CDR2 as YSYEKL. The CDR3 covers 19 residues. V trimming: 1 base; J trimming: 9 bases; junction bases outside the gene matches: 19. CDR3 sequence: CASSQVPRLRASGTREQFF. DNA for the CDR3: TGCGCCAGCAGCCAAGTTCCGAGGCTGAGGGCTAGCGGGACCCGTGAGCAGTTCTTC.

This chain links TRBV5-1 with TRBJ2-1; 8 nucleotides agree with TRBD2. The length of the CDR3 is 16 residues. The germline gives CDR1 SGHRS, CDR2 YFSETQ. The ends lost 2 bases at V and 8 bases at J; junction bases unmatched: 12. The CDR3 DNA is TGCGCCAGCAGCTTTCAAGCCGGGGGGGCCGGTGATGAGCAGTTCTTC. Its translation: CASSFQAGGAGDEQFF.

CDR3 loop: CASHYRHTGELFF. The CDR3 bases are TGTGCCAGTCACTACCGACACACCGGGGAGCTGTTTTTT. The rearrangement links TRBV12-3 or TRBV12-4 to TRBJ2-2; D not certain. The CDR3 runs to 13 residues. The germline V and J ends were trimmed by 9 bases and 3 bases, with 11 bases remaining between them.

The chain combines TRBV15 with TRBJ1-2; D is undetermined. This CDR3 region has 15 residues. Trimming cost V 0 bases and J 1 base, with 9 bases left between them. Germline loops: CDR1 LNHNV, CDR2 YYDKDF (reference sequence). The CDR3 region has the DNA TGTGCCACCAGCAGAGATCGGGGAGATAACTATGGCTACACCTTC. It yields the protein CATSRDRGDNYGYTF. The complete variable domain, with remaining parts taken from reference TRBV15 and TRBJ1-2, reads DAMVIQNPRYQVTQFGKPVTLSCSQTLNHNVMYWYQQKSSQAPKLLFHYYDKDFNNEADTPDNFQSRRPNTSFCFLDIRSPGLGDTAMYLCATSRDRGDNYGYTFGSGTRLTVV.

CDR3 sequence reads: CASSPLGGRATDTQYF. CDR3 in DNA: TGCGCCAGCAGCCCGTTGGGGGGGAGGGCCACAGATACGCAGTATTTT. J is TRBJ2-3 and V is TRBV5-1; TRBD2 matches at 7 bases. The J segment lost 2 bases and the V segment lost 4 bases, leaving 10 bases of the junction unmatched. This CDR3 is built from 16 residues. Germline V gives CDR1 SGHRS, CDR2 YFSETQ.

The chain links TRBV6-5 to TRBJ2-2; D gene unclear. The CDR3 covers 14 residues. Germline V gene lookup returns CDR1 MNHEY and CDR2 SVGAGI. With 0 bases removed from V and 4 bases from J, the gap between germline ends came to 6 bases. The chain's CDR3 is CASSYSRGTGELFF. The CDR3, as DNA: TGTGCCAGCAGTTACTCGAGAGGCACCGGGGAGCTGTTTTTT.

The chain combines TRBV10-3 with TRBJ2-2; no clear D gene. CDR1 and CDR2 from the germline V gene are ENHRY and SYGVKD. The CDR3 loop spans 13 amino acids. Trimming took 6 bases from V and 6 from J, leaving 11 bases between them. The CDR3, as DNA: TGTGCCATCAGGGTACAGCCGGCCGGGGAGCTGTTTTTT. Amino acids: CAIRVQPAGELFF.

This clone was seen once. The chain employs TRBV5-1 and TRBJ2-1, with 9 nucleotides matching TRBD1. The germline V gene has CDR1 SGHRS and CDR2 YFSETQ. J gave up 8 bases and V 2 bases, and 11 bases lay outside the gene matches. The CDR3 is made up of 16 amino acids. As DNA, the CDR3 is TGCGCCAGCAGCTTTGGCGGGACAGGGTTTATCGATGAGCAGTTCTTC. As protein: CASSFGGTGFIDEQFF.

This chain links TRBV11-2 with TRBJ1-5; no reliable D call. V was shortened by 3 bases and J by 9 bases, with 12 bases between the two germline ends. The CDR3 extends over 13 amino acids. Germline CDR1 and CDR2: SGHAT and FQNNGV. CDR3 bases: TGTGCCAGCAGCTTGGAGGTTTTCGGGCCCCAGCATTTT. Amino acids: CASSLEVFGPQHF.

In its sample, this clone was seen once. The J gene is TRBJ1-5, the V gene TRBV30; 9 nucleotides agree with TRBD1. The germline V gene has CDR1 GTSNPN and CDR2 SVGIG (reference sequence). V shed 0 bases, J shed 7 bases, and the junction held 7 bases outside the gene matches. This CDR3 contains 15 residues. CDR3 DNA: TGTGCCTGGAGTGTTGATACAGGGGGCGGGCAGCCCCAGCATTTT. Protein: CAWSVDTGGGQPQHF.

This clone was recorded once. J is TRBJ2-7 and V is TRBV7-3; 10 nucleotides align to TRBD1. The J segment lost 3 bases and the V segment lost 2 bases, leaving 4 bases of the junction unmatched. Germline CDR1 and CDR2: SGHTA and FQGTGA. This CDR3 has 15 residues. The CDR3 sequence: CASSLAGTGDYEQYF. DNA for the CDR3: TGTGCCAGCAGCTTAGCCGGGACAGGGGACTACGAGCAGTACTTC.

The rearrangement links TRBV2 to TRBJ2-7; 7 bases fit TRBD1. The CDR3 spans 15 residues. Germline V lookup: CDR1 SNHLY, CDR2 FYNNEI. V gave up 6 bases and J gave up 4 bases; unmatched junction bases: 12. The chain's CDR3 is CASRTTLRGQYEQYF. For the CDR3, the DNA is TGTGCCAGCAGGACGACCCTAAGGGGGCAATACGAGCAGTACTTC.

In DNA, the CDR3 is TGTGCCAGCTCACCGGGGACAGGGGTCGAGCAGTACTTC. Protein product: CASSPGTGVEQYF. V usage is TRBV18 and J usage is TRBJ2-7, with 10 bases aligning to TRBD1. With V trimmed by 3 bases and J by 6 bases, 2 bases remained unmatched. Germline lookup yields CDR1 KGHSH and CDR2 LQKENI. The CDR3 covers 13 residues.

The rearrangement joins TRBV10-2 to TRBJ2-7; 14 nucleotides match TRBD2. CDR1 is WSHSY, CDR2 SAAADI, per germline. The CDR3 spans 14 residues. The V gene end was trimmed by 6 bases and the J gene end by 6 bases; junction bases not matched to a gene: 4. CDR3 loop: CASSEGLAGVEQYF. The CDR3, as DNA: TGCGCCAGCAGCGAGGGACTAGCGGGAGTCGAGCAGTACTTC.

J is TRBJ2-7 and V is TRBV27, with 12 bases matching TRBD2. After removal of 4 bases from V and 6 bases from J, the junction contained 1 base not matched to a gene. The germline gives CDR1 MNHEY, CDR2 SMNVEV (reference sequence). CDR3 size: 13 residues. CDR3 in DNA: TGTGCCAGCAGTTCGGGACTAGCGGGCGAGCAGTACTTC. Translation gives CASSSGLAGEQYF.

The CDR3 DNA reads TGTGTCAGAAGCAGTCGACGGCCCAGTGAGGCCGAGCAGTACTTC. This sequence encodes CVRSSRRPSEAEQYF. V and J are TRBV7-5 and TRBJ2-7; the D call in the table, TRBD2, was not verified against the DNA. TRBV7-5 is flagged as a pseudogene. The CDR3 is made up of 15 amino acids.

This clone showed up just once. The CDR3 DNA reads as TGCGCCAGCAGCTTTAGACGGGGGGAAGGCACTGAAGCTTTCTTT. It encodes CASSFRRGEGTEAFF. This chain joins TRBV5-1 and TRBJ1-1, with D possibly being TRBD1 (5 bases). The V gene lost 2 bases and the J gene lost 4 bases, with 15 bases spanning the gap. The length of the CDR3 is 15 residues. Per the germline V gene, CDR1 is SGHRS and CDR2 is YFSETQ.

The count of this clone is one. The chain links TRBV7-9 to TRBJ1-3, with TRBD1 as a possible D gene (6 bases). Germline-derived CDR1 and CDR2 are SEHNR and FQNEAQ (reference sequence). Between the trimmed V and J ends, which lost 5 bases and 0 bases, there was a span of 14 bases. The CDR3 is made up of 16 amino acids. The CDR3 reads CASSLKSTGSGNTIYF. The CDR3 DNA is TGTGCCAGCAGCCTCAAATCGACAGGCTCTGGAAACACCATATATTTT.

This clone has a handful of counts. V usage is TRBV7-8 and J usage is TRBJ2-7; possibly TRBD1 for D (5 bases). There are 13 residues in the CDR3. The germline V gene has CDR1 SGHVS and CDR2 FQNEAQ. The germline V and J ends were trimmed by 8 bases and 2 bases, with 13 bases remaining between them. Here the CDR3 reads CASGSRAPYEQYF. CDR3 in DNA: TGTGCCAGCGGATCCAGGGCGCCCTACGAGCAGTACTTC.

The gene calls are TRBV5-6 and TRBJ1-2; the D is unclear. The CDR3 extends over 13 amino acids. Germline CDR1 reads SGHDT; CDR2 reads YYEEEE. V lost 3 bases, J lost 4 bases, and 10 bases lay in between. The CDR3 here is CASSSRGVYGYTF. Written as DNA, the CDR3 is TGTGCCAGCAGCTCGCGCGGGGTCTATGGCTACACCTTC.

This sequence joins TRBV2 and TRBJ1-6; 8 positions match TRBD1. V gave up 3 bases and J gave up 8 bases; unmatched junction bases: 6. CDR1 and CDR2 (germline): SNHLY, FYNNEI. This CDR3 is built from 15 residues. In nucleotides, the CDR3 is TGTGCCAGCAGTGATACAGGGGGTGGTTATTCACCCCTCCACTTT. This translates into CASSDTGGGYSPLHF.

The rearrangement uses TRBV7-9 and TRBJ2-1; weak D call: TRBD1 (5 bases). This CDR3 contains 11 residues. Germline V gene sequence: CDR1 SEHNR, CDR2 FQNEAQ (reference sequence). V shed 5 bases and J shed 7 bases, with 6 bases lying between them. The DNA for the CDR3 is TGTGCCAGCAGCGGGGCGAATGAGCAGTTCTTC. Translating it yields CASSGANEQFF.

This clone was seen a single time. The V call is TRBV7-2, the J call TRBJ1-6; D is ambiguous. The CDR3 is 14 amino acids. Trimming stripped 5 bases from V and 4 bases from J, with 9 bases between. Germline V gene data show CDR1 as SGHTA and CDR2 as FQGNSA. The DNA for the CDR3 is TGTGCCAGCAGCCGCGGGTGGTATAATTCACCCCTCCACTTT. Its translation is CASSRGWYNSPLHF.

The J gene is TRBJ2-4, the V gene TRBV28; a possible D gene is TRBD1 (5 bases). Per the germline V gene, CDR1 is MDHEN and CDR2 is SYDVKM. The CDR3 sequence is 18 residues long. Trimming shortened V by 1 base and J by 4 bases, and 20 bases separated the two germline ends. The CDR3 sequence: CASSLSPRLGQGKNIQYF. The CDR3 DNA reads TGTGCCAGCAGTTTATCACCCCGTTTAGGGCAGGGTAAAAACATTCAGTACTTC.